The 7 T cell receptor beta chains reported below all come from one sample, sequenced in a study of identical twins (dated by TCRdb to about 2016). The library was prepared using 5' RACE. The run used an Illumina HiSeq 2000. TCRdb trimmed the raw reads at Q25, called clones with MiXCR and kept productive beta chains. Records with the same CDR3 protein are collapsed into one entry carrying the most frequent genes and DNA. The sample records approximately 670,000 distinct CDR3 sequences, roughly 6.2% of which are singletons. The ten largest clones take up roughly 2% of the sample. The sample comprised naive T cells sorted from blood. Read against the paper, the sample's cell subset or site label means: cells isolated with a human naive T-cell isolation kit. The origin of the receptors is a man between 18 and 35 years old in good health.

This clonotype was seen more than once but under ten times. This sequence joins TRBV18 and TRBJ2-5; D gene uncertain. Germline CDR1 reads KGHSH; CDR2 reads LQKENI. This CDR3 contains 13 residues. V dropped 2 bases and J dropped 0 bases, with 4 bases sitting between them. Written as DNA, the CDR3 is TGTGCCAGCTCACCAGGGGACCAAGAGACCCAGTACTTC. This sequence encodes CASSPGDQETQYF.

This clonotype occurred a few times. The V and J genes are TRBV5-1 and TRBJ2-5; D not resolved. The CDR3 runs 14 residues. CDR1 SGHRS and CDR2 YFSETQ come from the germline V gene. The V and J ends lost 0 bases and 5 bases respectively, with 11 bases between them. CDR3 in DNA: TGCGCCAGCAGCTTGGGTCGGATCGGGGAGACCCAGTACTTC. It translates to CASSLGRIGETQYF. Complete variable domain (other parts from reference TRBV5-1 and TRBJ2-5): KAGVTQTPRYLIKTRGQQVTLSCSPISGHRSVSWYQQTPGQGLQFLFEYFSETQRNKGNFPGRFSGRQFSNSRSEMNVSTLELGDSALYLCASSLGRIGETQYFGPGTRLLVL.

In this sample, this clonotype turned up many times. This chain connects TRBV3-1 to TRBJ1-5; D is ambiguous. V was clipped by 4 bases and J by 7 bases, with 11 bases between them. The CDR3 is 13 residues long. Germline V gene sequence: CDR1 LGHDT, CDR2 YNNKEL (reference sequence). CDR3 region: CASSPREGQPQHF. For the CDR3, the DNA is TGTGCCAGCAGCCCTCGGGAGGGACAGCCCCAGCATTTT.

This clonotype was seen only a few times. The rearrangement links TRBV5-1 to TRBJ1-5; D remains ambiguous. The V and J ends lost 4 bases and 6 bases respectively, with 20 bases between them. Germline CDR1 and CDR2: SGHRS and YFSETQ. The CDR3 is 16 amino acids. The CDR3 sequence is CASSPSSPGDGQPQHF. CDR3 sequence (DNA): TGCGCCAGCAGCCCCTCTAGCCCTGGTGATGGTCAGCCCCAGCATTTT.

This rearrangement joins TRBV3-1 to TRBJ1-4; 8 nucleotides agree with TRBD1. The CDR3 runs to 17 residues. Germline CDR1 and CDR2: LGHDT and YNNKEL (reference sequence). The ends lost 0 bases at V and 4 bases at J; junction bases unmatched: 7. CDR3 nucleotides: TGTGCCAGCAGCCAAGACCCGGACAGGGAGTATAATGAAAAACTGTTTTTT. Residues: CASSQDPDREYNEKLFF.

This clonotype was seen many times. The V and J genes are TRBV7-7 and TRBJ2-5; the D gene is possibly TRBD2 (5 bases). Germline V gene lookup returns CDR1 SSHAT and CDR2 FNYEAQ (reference sequence). V was clipped by 5 bases and J by 2 bases, with 18 bases between them. The CDR3 is 16 residues long. The CDR3 reads CASSISTRGGQETQYF. CDR3 nucleotide sequence: TGTGCCAGCAGCATCTCCACTAGAGGAGGACAAGAGACCCAGTACTTC.

Only a few counts were recorded for this clonotype. The CDR3 nucleotides are TGCAGTGCTAGACCTTTCCTTAGCTCCTACGAGCAGTACTTC. Protein product: CSARPFLSSYEQYF. The chain has TRBV20-1 and TRBJ2-7; D uncertain. The CDR3 loop spans 14 amino acids. Germline V lookup: CDR1 DFQATT, CDR2 SNEGSKA (reference sequence). V shed 2 bases and J shed 0 bases, with 11 bases lying between them.